The subject of this entry is one T cell receptor (beta chain). Sequenced by immunoSEQ multiplex PCR; TCRdb stores in-frame clones only, minus some. The table has approximately 89,000 clones, over 65% seen once. The CDR3 is made up of 13 amino acids. With 7 bases removed from V and 1 base from J, the gap between germline ends came to 8 bases. Germline V gene data show CDR1 as MNHNY and CDR2 as SVGAGI (reference sequence). This record belongs to a study of control samples from healthy donors and cancer patients. The sample was blood. The sequence was obtained from a woman in her forties in good health. The chain combines TRBV6-6 with TRBJ1-5, with unresolved D. As DNA, the CDR3 is TGTGCCAGCACCTCCAACAGCAATCAGCCCCAGCATTTT. Translated, it gives CASTSNSNQPQHF.